This T cell receptor beta chain was profiled in a study of glioma-infiltrating T cells after dendritic cell vaccination. Turning to the study itself: Treatment, given 2003 to 2012, was autologous tumor lysate-pulsed dendritic cell vaccination.

Specified time point: after dendritic cell vaccination, including at tumor progression/relapse. The germline V gene has CDR1 SEHNR and CDR2 FQNEAQ (reference sequence). CDR3 size: 14 residues. With 7 bases removed from V and 1 base from J, the gap between germline ends came to 13 bases. Generated by immunoSEQ multiplex PCR, the TCRdb table keeps only in-frame clones and is missing some. The sample has over 75,000 clones; approximately 78% are singletons. The rearrangement links TRBV7-9 to TRBJ1-1, with D possibly matching TRBD1 (5 bases). Sequencing used blood, obtained after dendritic cell vaccination. This TCR came from a human donor with glioblastoma. In DNA, the CDR3 is TGTGCCAGCACCGCTCGAACAGGGAACACTGAAGCTTTCTTT. The encoded protein is CASTARTGNTEAFF.